This TCR beta chain derives from a study of T cell repertoires in cytomegalovirus infection. About the study: CMV epitopes used comprised recently identified HLA-C-restricted ones and well-studied HLA-B-restricted ones.

This clonotype was counted between two and nine times. The antigen remains undetermined. Overall study findings and caveats: HLA-C-restricted CMV-specific TCR beta clonotypes were dominant in the ex vivo response.

Each CDR3 protein is one row after TCRdb ran MiXCR on the reads. The table lists roughly 730,000 distinct CDR3 sequences, 33% of them singletons. The CDR3 runs to 13 residues. The V end lost 8 bases, the J end lost 2 bases, and 12 bases lay between the germline ends. Per the germline V gene, CDR1 is MNHEY and CDR2 is SVGAGI. The rearrangement joins TRBV6-5 to TRBJ1-2, with TRBD1 as a possible D gene (6 bases). The receptor comes from a human donor in good health (CMV status not recorded). Some clones in this sample may be carry-over from other donors' samples. Sequenced here: cultured PBMCs, sampled from culture after CMV antigen stimulation. CDR3 protein: CASVKTGNYGYTF. The CDR3 DNA follows: TGTGCCAGCGTTAAAACAGGGAACTATGGCTACACCTTC.